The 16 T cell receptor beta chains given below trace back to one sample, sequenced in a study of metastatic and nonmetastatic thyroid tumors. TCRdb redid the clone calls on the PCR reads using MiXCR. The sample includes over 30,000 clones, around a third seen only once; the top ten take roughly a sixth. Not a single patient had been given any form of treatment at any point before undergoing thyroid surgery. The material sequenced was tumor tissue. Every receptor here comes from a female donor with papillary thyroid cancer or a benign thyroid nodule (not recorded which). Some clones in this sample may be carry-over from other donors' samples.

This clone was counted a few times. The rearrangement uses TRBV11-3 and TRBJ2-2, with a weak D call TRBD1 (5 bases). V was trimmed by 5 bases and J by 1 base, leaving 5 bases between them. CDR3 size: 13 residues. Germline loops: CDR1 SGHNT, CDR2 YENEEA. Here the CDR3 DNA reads TGTGCCAGCAGCAGGGGGAACACCGGGGAGCTGTTTTTT. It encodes CASSRGNTGELFF. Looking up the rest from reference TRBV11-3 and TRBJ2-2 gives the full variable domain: EAGVVQSPRYKIIEKKQPVAFWCNPISGHNTLYWYLQNLGQGPELLIRYENEEAVDDSQLPKDRFSAERLKGVDSTLKIQPAELGDSAVYLCASSRGNTGELFFGEGSRLTVL.

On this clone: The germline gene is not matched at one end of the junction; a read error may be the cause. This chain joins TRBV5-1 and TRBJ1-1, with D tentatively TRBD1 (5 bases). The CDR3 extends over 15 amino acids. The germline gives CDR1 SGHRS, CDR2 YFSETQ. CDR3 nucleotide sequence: TGCGTCAGCAGCTGGGAGGGGCACATGAACACTGAAGCTTTCTTT. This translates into CVSSWEGHMNTEAFF.

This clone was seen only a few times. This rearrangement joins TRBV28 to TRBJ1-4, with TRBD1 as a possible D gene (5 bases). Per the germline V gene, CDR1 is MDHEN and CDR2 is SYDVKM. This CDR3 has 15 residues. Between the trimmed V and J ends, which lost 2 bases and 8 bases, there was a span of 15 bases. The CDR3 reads CASSLPGSLWEKLFF. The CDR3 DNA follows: TGTGCCAGCAGTTTACCAGGGTCTCTTTGGGAAAAACTGTTTTTT.

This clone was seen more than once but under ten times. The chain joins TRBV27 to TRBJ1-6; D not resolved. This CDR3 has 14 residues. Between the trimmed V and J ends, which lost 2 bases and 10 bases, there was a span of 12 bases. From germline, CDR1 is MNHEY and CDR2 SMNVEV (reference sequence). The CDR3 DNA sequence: TGTGCCAGCAGTTTAGGCAGGTGGGGATCACCCCTCCACTTT. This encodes CASSLGRWGSPLHF.

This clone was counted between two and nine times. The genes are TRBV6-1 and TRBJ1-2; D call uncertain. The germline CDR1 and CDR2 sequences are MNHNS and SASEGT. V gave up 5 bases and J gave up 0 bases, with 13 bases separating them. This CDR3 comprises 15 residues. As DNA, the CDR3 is TGTGCCAGCAGTCCTCAAGGGAGGTCTAACTATGGCTACACCTTC. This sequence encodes CASSPQGRSNYGYTF.

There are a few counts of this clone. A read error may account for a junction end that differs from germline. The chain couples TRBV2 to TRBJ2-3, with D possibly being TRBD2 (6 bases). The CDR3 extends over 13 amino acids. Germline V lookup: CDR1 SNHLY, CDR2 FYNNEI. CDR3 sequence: CASHGEARDKQYF. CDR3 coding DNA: TGTGCCAGCCACGGGGAGGCAAGGGATAAGCAGTATTTT.

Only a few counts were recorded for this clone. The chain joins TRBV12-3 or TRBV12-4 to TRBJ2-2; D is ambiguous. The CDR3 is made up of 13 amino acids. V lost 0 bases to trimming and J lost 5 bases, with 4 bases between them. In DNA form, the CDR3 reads TGTGCCAGCAGTTTAGCCCGGACCGGGGAGCTGTTTTTT. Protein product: CASSLARTGELFF.

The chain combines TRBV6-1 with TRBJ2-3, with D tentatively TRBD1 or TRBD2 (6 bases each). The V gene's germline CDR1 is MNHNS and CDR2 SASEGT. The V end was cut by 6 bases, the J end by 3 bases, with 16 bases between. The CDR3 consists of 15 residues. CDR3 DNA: TGTGCCAGCAGCTTCTATCGGGGGCGGACAGATACGCAGTATTTT. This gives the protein CASSFYRGRTDTQYF.

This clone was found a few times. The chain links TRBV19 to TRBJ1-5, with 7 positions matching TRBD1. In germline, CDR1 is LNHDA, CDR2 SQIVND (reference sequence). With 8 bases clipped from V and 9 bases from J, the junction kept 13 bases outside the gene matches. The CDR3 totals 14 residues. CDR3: CASETLQGYGPQHF. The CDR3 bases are TGTGCCAGTGAAACCTTACAGGGGTACGGGCCCCAGCATTTT. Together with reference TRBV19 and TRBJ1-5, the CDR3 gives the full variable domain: DGGITQSPKYLFRKEGQNVTLSCEQNLNHDAMYWYRQDPGQGLRLIYYSQIVNDFQKGDIAEGYSVSREKKESFPLTVTSAQKNPTAFYLCASETLQGYGPQHFGDGTRLSIL.

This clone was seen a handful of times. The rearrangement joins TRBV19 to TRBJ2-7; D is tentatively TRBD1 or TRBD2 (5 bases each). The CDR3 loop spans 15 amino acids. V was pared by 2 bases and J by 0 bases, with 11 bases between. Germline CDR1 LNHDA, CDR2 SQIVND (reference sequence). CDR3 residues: CASSITGTDSYEQYF. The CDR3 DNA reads TGTGCCAGTAGTATAACCGGGACCGACTCCTACGAGCAGTACTTC.

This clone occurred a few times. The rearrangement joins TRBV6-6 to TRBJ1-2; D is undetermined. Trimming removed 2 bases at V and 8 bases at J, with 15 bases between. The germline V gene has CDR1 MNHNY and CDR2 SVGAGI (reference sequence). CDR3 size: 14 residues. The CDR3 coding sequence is TGTGCCAGCAGTTACAGTGGAGCTCGAAGAGGCTACACCTTC. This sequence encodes CASSYSGARRGYTF.

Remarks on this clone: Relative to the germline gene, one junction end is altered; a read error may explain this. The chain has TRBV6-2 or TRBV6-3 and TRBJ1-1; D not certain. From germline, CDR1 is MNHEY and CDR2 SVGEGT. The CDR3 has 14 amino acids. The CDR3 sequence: CDSSVVLKNTEAFF. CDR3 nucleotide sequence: TGTGACAGCAGTGTGGTCCTAAAGAACACTGAAGCTTTCTTT.

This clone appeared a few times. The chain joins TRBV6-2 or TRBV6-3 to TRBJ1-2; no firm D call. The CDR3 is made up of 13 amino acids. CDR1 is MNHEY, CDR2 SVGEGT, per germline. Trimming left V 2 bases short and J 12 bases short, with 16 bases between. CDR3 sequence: CASSYPSDGRNTF. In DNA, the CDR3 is TGTGCCAGCAGTTACCCCTCGGACGGCCGTAACACCTTC.

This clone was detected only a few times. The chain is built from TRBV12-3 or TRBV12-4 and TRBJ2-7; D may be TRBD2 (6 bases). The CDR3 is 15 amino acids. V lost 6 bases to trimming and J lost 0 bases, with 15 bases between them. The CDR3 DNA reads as TGTGCCAGCAGCCCCCCCGGGAGAAGCTCCTACGAGCAGTACTTC. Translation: CASSPPGRSSYEQYF.

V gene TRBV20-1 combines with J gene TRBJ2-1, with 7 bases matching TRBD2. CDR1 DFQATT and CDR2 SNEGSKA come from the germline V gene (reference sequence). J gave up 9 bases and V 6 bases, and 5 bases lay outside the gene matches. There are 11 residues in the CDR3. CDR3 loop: CSARLAREQFF. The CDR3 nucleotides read TGCAGTGCCAGACTAGCTCGTGAGCAGTTCTTC.

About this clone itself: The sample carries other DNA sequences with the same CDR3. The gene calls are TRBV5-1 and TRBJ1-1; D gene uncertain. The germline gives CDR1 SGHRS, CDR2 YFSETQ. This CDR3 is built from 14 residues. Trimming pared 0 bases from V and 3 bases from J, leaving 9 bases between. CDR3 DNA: TGCGCCAGCAGCTTGGCTGGTGGATACACTGAAGCTTTCTTT. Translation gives CASSLAGGYTEAFF. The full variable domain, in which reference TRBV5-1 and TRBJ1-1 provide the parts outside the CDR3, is KAGVTQTPRYLIKTRGQQVTLSCSPISGHRSVSWYQQTPGQGLQFLFEYFSETQRNKGNFPGRFSGRQFSNSRSEMNVSTLELGDSALYLCASSLAGGYTEAFFGQGTRLTVV.